This record concerns one T cell receptor (beta chain) sequence. This entry comes from a study of blood T cell repertoires in COVID-19. Study background: Donors in the United States, Italy and Spain gave samples during acute or convalescent COVID-19. T cells, B-cell-depleted T cells, or PBMCs provided the cDNA or gDNA that served as material.

The CDR3 extends over 16 amino acids. V lost 1 base to trimming and J lost 0 bases, with 10 bases between them. Germline lookup yields CDR1 PRHDT and CDR2 FYEKMQ (reference sequence). Original analysis: How many nucleated cells were present was estimated from reference gene primer amplification. Libraries were prepared by immunoSEQ multiplex PCR; TCRdb keeps only in-frame clonotypes and omits some of them. The D gene and trimming were derived from the DNA, and the V and J assignments and clone size from that table. The repertoire consists of about 340,000 clones, with over 70% occurring once and the leading ten covering under 3%.

V usage is TRBV13 and J usage is TRBJ2-1, with D maybe TRBD2 (7 bases). Specimen: peripheral blood. The sequence derives from a man aged 25-45 years with active or convalescent COVID-19. This chain's CDR3 is CASSLEGGSSYNEQFF. Here the CDR3 DNA reads TGTGCCAGCAGCTTAGAGGGGGGGAGCTCCTACAATGAGCAGTTCTTC.